Listed here is a single TCR beta chain. Its target is not known. PCR involved 60 Vbeta and 13 Jbeta primers. Sequencing was performed with immunoSEQ multiplex PCR; in TCRdb, only in-frame clones are kept and a portion is missing. The sample lists roughly 180,000 clones, about 83% seen once, with about 2.6% in the top ten. The data belong to a study of cytomegalovirus exposure and HLA in healthy donors. Whole-study findings and limits: Reports showed the classifier diagnosing cytomegalovirus status with high specificity and sensitivity.

CDR1 is GTSNPN, CDR2 SVGIG, per germline (reference sequence). V shed 1 base and J shed 2 bases, with 15 bases lying between them. The length of the CDR3 is 15 residues. The rearrangement links TRBV30 to TRBJ2-7, with D tentatively TRBD2 (5 bases). Input material: PBMCs. This TCR was sampled from a female donor in good health and CMV-seronegative. The CDR3 region is CAWSELGVPTYEQYF. The CDR3 region has the DNA TGTGCCTGGAGTGAATTGGGAGTACCGACCTACGAGCAGTACTTC.